These 21 T cell receptor beta chains came from one sample sequenced in a study of T cells in Graves' hyperthyroidism and ophthalmopathy. The source material, RNA transcripts, was used to amplify TCR beta CDR3 regions. Initially, a first-round RT-PCR of the TCR CDR3 employed the HTBI primer set. TCRdb called the multiplex PCR reads again in MiXCR, with one record for every CDR3 protein. The sample consists of 350,000 to 450,000 distinct CDR3 sequences, about a sixth of them appearing once. Specimen: blood. The source is a woman aged 25 to 39 with Graves' hyperthyroidism that later progressed to Graves' ophthalmopathy.

This clonotype was counted many times. The chain uses TRBV18 and TRBJ2-7; TRBD1 is a possible D gene (5 bases). V dropped 4 bases and J dropped 0 bases, with 7 bases sitting between them. The CDR3 sequence is 13 residues long. Germline assignment: CDR1 KGHSH and CDR2 LQKENI. The CDR3 sequence is CASSQTDSYEQYF. The CDR3 bases are TGTGCCAGCTCACAGACAGACTCCTACGAGCAGTACTTC.

Ten or more counts support this clonotype. The rearrangement joins TRBV2 to TRBJ1-2; 10 positions agree with TRBD1. After removal of 4 bases from V and 4 bases from J, the junction contained 0 bases not matched to a gene. Germline V gene data show CDR1 as SNHLY and CDR2 as FYNNEI. The CDR3 runs 13 residues. Here the CDR3 DNA reads TGTGCCAGCAGTGGGACAGGGGGCTATGGCTACACCTTC. Translated: CASSGTGGYGYTF.

The chain employs TRBV11-2 and TRBJ2-7, with 13 bases aligning to TRBD2. CDR1 SGHAT and CDR2 FQNNGV come from the germline V gene. V was pared by 5 bases and J by 6 bases, with 7 bases of the junction left unmatched. The CDR3 has 15 amino acids. The CDR3 bases are TGTGCCAGCAGCGGAGGGACTAGCGGGAAAACCGAGCAGTACTTC. Its protein is CASSGGTSGKTEQYF. Full variable domain (rest looked up from reference TRBV11-2 and TRBJ2-7): EAGVAQSPRYKIIEKRQSVAFWCNPISGHATLYWYQQILGQGPKLLIQFQNNGVVDDSQLPKDRFSAERLKGVDSTLKIQPAKLEDSAVYLCASSGGTSGKTEQYFGPGTRLTVT.

This clonotype was recorded many times. The chain recombines TRBV11-3 with TRBJ1-1, with D unresolved. The germline CDR1 and CDR2 sequences are SGHNT and YENEEA. V dropped 5 bases and J dropped 1 base, with 17 bases sitting between them. The CDR3 runs to 16 residues. The CDR3 sequence: CASSLGGRESNTEAFF. DNA for the CDR3: TGTGCCAGCAGCCTTGGTGGTCGAGAATCGAACACTGAAGCTTTCTTT.

The genes are TRBV24-1 and TRBJ2-2; D unresolved. Germline V gives CDR1 KGHDR, CDR2 SFDVKD. CDR3 length: 12 residues. V lost 5 bases, J lost 5 bases, and 5 bases lay in between. The CDR3, as DNA: TGTGCCACCAGTGCAGGTACCGGGGAGCTGTTTTTT. Protein product: CATSAGTGELFF.

There are a few counts of this clonotype. The genes are TRBV10-3 and TRBJ2-3; maybe TRBD1 (5 bases). The CDR3 covers 14 residues. Trimming took off 6 bases at V and 3 bases at J, with 13 bases between the two ends. Germline V gene lookup returns CDR1 ENHRY and CDR2 SYGVKD. CDR3: CAISDVRQTDTQYF. The DNA of the CDR3 is TGTGCCATCAGCGATGTAAGACAGACAGATACGCAGTATTTT.

This clonotype was seen at least ten times. The gene calls are TRBV2 and TRBJ1-1; D may be TRBD1 (6 bases). Between the trimmed V and J ends, which lost 0 bases and 2 bases, there was a span of 16 bases. CDR1 is SNHLY, CDR2 FYNNEI, per germline. The CDR3 spans 17 residues. CDR3: CASSEAHPGVENTEAFF. CDR3 bases: TGTGCCAGCAGTGAAGCGCACCCAGGGGTGGAAAACACTGAAGCTTTCTTT.

This clonotype has only a few counts. DNA of the CDR3: TGTGCCAGCAGCCACCTAGGAGGGCACAATCAGCCCCAGCATTTT. This gives the protein CASSHLGGHNQPQHF. The rearrangement joins TRBV5-5 to TRBJ1-5, with D unresolved. Germline CDR1 and CDR2: SGHKS and YYEKEE (reference sequence). V gave up 4 bases and J gave up 3 bases, with 14 bases separating them. This CDR3 is built from 15 residues.

This clonotype was seen at least ten times. The chain is built from TRBV11-3 and TRBJ2-1, with D maybe TRBD1 (6 bases). This CDR3 has 14 residues. Germline values: CDR1 SGHNT, CDR2 YENEEA. Deletions cut 8 bases from V and 7 bases from J, with 18 bases between. The chain's CDR3 is CASGLGTRGNEQFF. In DNA form, the CDR3 reads TGTGCCAGCGGCCTAGGCACTAGGGGGAATGAGCAGTTCTTC.

In this sample, this clonotype turned up a few times. This sequence joins TRBV19 and TRBJ2-1; either TRBD1 or TRBD2 may fit D (6 bases each). Per the germline V gene, CDR1 is LNHDA and CDR2 is SQIVND (reference sequence). The V and J ends lost 6 bases and 3 bases respectively, with 27 bases between them. This CDR3 region has 19 residues. The chain's CDR3 is CASRGDYSEGDLVYNEQFF. CDR3 bases: TGTGCCAGTAGGGGTGACTACTCGGAGGGGGACTTAGTCTACAATGAGCAGTTCTTC.

The table lists this clonotype with a few counts. J is TRBJ1-6 and V is TRBV20-1; weak D call: TRBD1 (6 bases). Germline assignment: CDR1 DFQATT and CDR2 SNEGSKA (reference sequence). The CDR3 is 15 amino acids. V was cut by 6 bases and J by 6 bases, with 18 bases left in between. CDR3 DNA sequence: TGCAGTGCCTCTTTTGGGGCAGGGGTTAATTCACCCCTCCACTTT. Its protein product is CSASFGAGVNSPLHF.

This clonotype was picked up many times. The V call is TRBV18, the J call TRBJ2-7; TRBD1 matches 7 bases. The CDR3 covers 15 residues. CDR1 and CDR2 from the germline V gene are KGHSH and LQKENI. After removal of 4 bases from V and 6 bases from J, the junction contained 12 bases not matched to a gene. The CDR3 sequence: CASSQNRGFMSEQYF. CDR3 bases: TGTGCCAGCTCACAAAACAGGGGTTTTATGTCCGAGCAGTACTTC.

V usage is TRBV30 and J usage is TRBJ1-1, with D uncertain. Germline assignment: CDR1 GTSNPN and CDR2 SVGIG (reference sequence). The CDR3 extends over 8 amino acids. V was trimmed by 8 bases and J by 10 bases, leaving 8 bases between them. The CDR3 spells CAGEGAFF. The CDR3 coding sequence is TGTGCCGGCGAGGGAGCTTTCTTT.

This clonotype came up many times. The rearrangement links TRBV9 to TRBJ2-5; the D is unclear. Per germline, CDR1 SGDLS and CDR2 YYNGEE. There are 14 residues in the CDR3. V lost 3 bases and J lost 5, with 14 bases in between. The CDR3 region has the DNA TGTGCCAGCAGCGGGTCAGGCAGGCGGGAGACCCAGTACTTC. Encoded protein: CASSGSGRRETQYF.

This clonotype was recorded at least ten times. The CDR3 region is CASRRGIDNSPLHF. CDR3 coding DNA: TGTGCTTCCCGGCGGGGAATAGATAATTCACCCCTCCACTTT. The chain recombines TRBV27 with TRBJ1-6; D is uncertain. The CDR3 extends over 14 amino acids. In germline, CDR1 is MNHEY, CDR2 SMNVEV (reference sequence).

There are many counts of this clonotype. V is TRBV30 and J is TRBJ1-1; no firm D call. CDR3 length equals 11 residues. CDR1 GTSNPN and CDR2 SVGIG come from the germline V gene (reference sequence). Trimming shortened V by 2 bases and J by 5 bases, and 6 bases separated the two germline ends. The CDR3: CAWSTPTEAFF. The CDR3 DNA follows: TGTGCCTGGAGTACCCCGACTGAAGCTTTCTTT.

At least ten counts were recorded for this clonotype. The chain links TRBV6-2 or TRBV6-3 to TRBJ2-1, with 9 bases lining up with TRBD1. Looked up from germline, CDR1 is MNHEY and CDR2 is SVGEGT. The CDR3 spans 13 residues. Losses at the gene ends were 6 bases for V and 8 bases for J; bases not matched to a gene: 5. CDR3 DNA sequence: TGTGCCAGCAGGGGGACAGGGAGGGATGAGCAGTTCTTC. This codes for CASRGTGRDEQFF.

J is TRBJ2-7 and V is TRBV6-1; maybe TRBD1 (7 bases). V was shortened by 5 bases and J by 0 bases, with 14 bases between the two germline ends. The CDR3 runs 15 residues. The germline CDR1 and CDR2 sequences are MNHNS and SASEGT. The CDR3 loop is CASSKDRDFSYEQYF. In nucleotides, the CDR3 is TGTGCCAGCAGTAAAGACAGGGACTTCTCCTACGAGCAGTACTTC.

This clonotype has at least ten counts. The chain joins TRBV7-2 to TRBJ2-7; D may be TRBD1 (5 bases). Germline lookup yields CDR1 SGHTA and CDR2 FQGNSA. V shed 1 base and J shed 0 bases, with 10 bases lying between them. The CDR3 totals 15 residues. This chain's CDR3 is CASSLEGPSSYEQYF. The CDR3 nucleotides are TGTGCCAGCAGCTTAGAGGGGCCGAGCTCCTACGAGCAGTACTTC.

There are a few counts of this clonotype. The rearrangement links TRBV2 to TRBJ2-3, with D maybe TRBD2 (6 bases). The CDR3 is 14 amino acids. Germline lookup yields CDR1 SNHLY and CDR2 FYNNEI. The V end lost 3 bases, the J end lost 2 bases, and 9 bases lay between the germline ends. In DNA form, the CDR3 reads TGTGCCAGCAGTGATTGGGGGGACACAGATACGCAGTATTTT. Translating it yields CASSDWGDTDTQYF.

The chain links TRBV28 to TRBJ1-6; D is unresolved. V was pared by 6 bases and J by 7 bases, with 10 bases between. The CDR3 covers 13 residues. Germline loops: CDR1 MDHEN, CDR2 SYDVKM. The CDR3 here is CASRSVWNSPLHF. Written as DNA, the CDR3 is TGTGCCAGCAGATCTGTTTGGAATTCACCCCTCCACTTT.